This T cell receptor (beta chain) originates from a study of cytomegalovirus exposure and HLA in healthy donors. Background on the study: As an earlier analysis found, about 179 million T cells yielded about 100 million unique TCR beta sequences. Study results and caveats: There was a cluster of highly shared sequence variants that was likely a sequencing artifact. Further analysis was carried out later, and it showed several of the most significant clusters appearing linked to common viral pathogens.

On this clone itself: Antigen unknown.

The primer mix had 60 Vbeta and 13 Jbeta primers. Sequenced by immunoSEQ multiplex PCR; TCRdb stores in-frame clones only, minus some. Found here are over 130,000 clones, 60% to 85% of them singletons; the top ten hold under 8%. V shed 0 bases and J shed 0 bases, with 8 bases lying between them. Per the germline V gene, CDR1 is GTSNPN and CDR2 is SVGIG (reference sequence). This CDR3 comprises 15 residues. The sample taken for sequencing was PBMCs. The chain employs TRBV30 and TRBJ1-4, with TRBD1 as a possible D gene (5 bases). This clonotype originated in a man between 45 and 60 years old in good health and CMV-seropositive. The CDR3 loop reads CAWSVGGATNEKLFF. For the CDR3, the DNA is TGTGCCTGGAGTGTGGGAGGGGCAACTAATGAAAAACTGTTTTTT.